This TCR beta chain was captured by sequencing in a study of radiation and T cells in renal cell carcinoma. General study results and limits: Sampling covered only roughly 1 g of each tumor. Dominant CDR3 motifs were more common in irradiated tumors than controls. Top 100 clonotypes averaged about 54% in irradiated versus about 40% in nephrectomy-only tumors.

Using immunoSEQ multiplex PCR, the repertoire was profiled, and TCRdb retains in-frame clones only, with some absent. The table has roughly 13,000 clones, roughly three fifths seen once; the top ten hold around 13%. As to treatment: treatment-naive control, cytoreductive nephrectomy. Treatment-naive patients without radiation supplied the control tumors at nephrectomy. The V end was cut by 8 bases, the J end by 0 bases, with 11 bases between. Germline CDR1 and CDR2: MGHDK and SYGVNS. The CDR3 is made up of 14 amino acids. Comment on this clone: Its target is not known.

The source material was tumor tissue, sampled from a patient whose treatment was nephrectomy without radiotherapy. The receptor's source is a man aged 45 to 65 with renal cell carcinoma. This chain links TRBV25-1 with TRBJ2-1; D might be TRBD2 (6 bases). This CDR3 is CASSGVSSYNEQFF. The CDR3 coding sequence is TGTGCCAGCTCGGGGGTTAGCTCCTACAATGAGCAGTTCTTC. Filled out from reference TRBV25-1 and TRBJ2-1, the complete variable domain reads EADIYQTPRYLVIGTGKKITLECSQTMGHDKMYWYQQDPGMELHLIHYSYGVNSTEKGDLSSESTVSRIRTEHFPLTLESARPSHTSQYLCASSGVSSYNEQFFGPGTRLTVL.